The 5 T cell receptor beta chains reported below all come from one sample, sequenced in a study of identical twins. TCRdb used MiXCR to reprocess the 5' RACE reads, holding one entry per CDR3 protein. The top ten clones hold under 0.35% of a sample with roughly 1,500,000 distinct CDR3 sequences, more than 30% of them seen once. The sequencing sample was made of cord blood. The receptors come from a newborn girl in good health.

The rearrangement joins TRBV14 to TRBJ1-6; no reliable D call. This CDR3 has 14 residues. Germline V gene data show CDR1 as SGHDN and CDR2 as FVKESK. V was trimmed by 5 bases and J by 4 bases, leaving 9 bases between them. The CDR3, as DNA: TGTGCCAGCAGCTTGAGGATATATAATTCACCCCTCCACTTT. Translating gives CASSLRIYNSPLHF.

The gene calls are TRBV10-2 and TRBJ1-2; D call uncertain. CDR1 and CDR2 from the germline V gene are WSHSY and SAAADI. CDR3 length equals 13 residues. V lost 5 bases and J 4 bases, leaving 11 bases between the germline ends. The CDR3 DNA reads TGCGCCAGCAGTAACCAGGCCTCCTATGGCTACACCTTC. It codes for CASSNQASYGYTF.

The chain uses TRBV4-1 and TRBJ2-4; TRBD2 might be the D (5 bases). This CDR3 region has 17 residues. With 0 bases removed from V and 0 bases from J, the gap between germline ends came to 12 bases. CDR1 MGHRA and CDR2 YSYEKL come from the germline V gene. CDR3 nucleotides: TGCGCCAGCAGCCAAGAGCGCAGCGGAATAGCCAAAAACATTCAGTACTTC. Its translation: CASSQERSGIAKNIQYF.

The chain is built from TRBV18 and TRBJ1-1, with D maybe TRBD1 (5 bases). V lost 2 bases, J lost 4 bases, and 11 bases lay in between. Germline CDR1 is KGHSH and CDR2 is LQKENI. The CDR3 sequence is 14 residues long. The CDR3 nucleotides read TGTGCCAGCTCACCAGACAGTTTGGCCACTGAAGCTTTCTTT. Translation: CASSPDSLATEAFF.

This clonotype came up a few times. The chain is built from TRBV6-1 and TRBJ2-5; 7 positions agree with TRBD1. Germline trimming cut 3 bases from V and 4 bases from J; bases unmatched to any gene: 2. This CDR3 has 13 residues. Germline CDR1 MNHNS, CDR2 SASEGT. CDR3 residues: CASSETGRETQYF. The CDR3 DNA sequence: TGTGCCAGCAGTGAGACAGGGCGAGAGACCCAGTACTTC.